The source of this T cell receptor beta chain is a study of OX40 agonist ivuxolimab in advanced cancers. The overall study: Dose-escalation subjects each had hepatocellular carcinoma, melanoma, renal cell or head and neck cancer.

General study points: Doses of 0.1 to 3.0 mg/kg were accompanied by clonal expansion of CD4+ and CD8+ blood T cells by week 6.

Repertoires were generated with immunoSEQ multiplex PCR, while TCRdb's copy carries only in-frame clones and drops some. The table records 65,000 to 100,000 clones, roughly 91% of them present only once. About this clone itself: The antigen is not known.

This CDR3 comprises 16 residues. V lost 5 bases, J lost 1 base, and 8 bases stayed unmatched. Germline V CDR1 and CDR2: SEHNR, FQNEAQ (reference sequence). The starting material was CD4+ or CD8+ T cells sorted from blood, obtained in a trial of the OX40 agonist ivuxolimab. The TCR was taken from an adult with an advanced solid tumor such as melanoma, head and neck, liver or kidney cancer. The chain links TRBV7-9 to TRBJ2-3; 8 bases map to TRBD2. In DNA form, the CDR3 reads TGTGCCAGCAGCCCCGGACTAGCCTCGGGCACAGATACGCAGTATTTT. Translating it yields CASSPGLASGTDTQYF.